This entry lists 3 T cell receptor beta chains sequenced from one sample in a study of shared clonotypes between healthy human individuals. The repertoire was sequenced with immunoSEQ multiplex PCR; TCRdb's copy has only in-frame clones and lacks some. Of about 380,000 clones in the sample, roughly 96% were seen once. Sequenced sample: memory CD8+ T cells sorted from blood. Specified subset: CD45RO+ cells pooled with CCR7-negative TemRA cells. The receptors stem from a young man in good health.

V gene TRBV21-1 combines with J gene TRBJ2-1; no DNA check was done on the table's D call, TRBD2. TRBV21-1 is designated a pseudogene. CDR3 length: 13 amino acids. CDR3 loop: CASLRDRDNEQFF. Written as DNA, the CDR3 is TGTGCCAGCCTGCGGGACCGCGACAATGAGCAGTTCTTC.

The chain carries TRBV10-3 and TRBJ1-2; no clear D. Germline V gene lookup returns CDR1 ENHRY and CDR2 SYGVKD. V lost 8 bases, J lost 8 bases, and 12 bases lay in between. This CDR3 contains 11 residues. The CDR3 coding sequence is TGTGCCATCGGTTCAGATTGGGGCTACACCTTC. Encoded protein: CAIGSDWGYTF.

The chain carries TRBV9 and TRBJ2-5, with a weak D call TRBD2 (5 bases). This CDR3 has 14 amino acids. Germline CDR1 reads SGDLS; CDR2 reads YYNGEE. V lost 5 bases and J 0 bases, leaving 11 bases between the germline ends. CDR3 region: CASSLEGYQETQYF. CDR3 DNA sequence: TGTGCCAGCAGTCTCGAGGGTTACCAAGAGACCCAGTACTTC.